This TCR beta chain is from a study of cytomegalovirus exposure and HLA in healthy donors. This clone was counted a few times. Trimming pared 3 bases from V and 0 bases from J, leaving 27 bases between. This CDR3 comprises 21 residues. CDR1 MDHEN and CDR2 SYDVKM come from the germline V gene. 13 Jbeta primers and 60 Vbeta primers were used for the PCR. Method: immunoSEQ multiplex PCR; TCRdb's copy keeps in-frame clones and lacks some. The sample shows roughly 92,000 clones, 81% of them seen only once. The V gene is TRBV28, the J gene TRBJ2-4; D ambiguous. Material for sequencing was PBMCs. The sequence derives from a woman in her 70s in good health and CMV-seropositive. DNA for the CDR3: TGTGCCAGCAGTTTTACGCCCTTAACCATCCCTCTATCCCTAGCCAAAAACATTCAGTACTTC. This sequence encodes CASSFTPLTIPLSLAKNIQYF. Full variable domain (missing parts from reference TRBV28 and TRBJ2-4): DVKVTQSSRYLVKRTGEKVFLECVQDMDHENMFWYRQDPGLGLRLIYFSYDVKMKEKGDIPEGYSVSREKKERFSLILESASTNQTSMYLCASSFTPLTIPLSLAKNIQYFGAGTRLSVL.